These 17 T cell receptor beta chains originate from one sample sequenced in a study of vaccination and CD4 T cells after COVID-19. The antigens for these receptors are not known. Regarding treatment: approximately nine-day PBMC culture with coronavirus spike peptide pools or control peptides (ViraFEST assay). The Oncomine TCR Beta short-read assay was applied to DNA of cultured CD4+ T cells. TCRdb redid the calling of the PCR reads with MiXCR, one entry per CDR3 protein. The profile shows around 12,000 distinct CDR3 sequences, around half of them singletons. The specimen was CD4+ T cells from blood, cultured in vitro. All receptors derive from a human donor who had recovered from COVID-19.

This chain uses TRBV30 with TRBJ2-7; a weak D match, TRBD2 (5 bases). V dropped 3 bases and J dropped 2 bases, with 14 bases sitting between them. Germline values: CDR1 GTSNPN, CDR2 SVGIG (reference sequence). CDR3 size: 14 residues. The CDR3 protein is CAWSRGGGPYEQYF. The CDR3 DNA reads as TGTGCCTGGAGCCGAGGAGGCGGGCCCTACGAGCAGTACTTC.

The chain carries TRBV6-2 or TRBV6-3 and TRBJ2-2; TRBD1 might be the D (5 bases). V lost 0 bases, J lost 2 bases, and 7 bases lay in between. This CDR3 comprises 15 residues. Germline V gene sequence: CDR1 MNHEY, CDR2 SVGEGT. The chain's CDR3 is CASSYSGQNTGELFF. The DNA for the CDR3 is TGTGCCAGCAGTTACTCAGGACAAAACACCGGGGAGCTGTTTTTT.

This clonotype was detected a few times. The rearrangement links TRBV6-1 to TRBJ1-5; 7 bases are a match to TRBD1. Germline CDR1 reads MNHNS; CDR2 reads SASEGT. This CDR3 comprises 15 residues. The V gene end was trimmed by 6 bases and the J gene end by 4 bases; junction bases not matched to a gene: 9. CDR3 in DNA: TGTGCCAGCAGCCTAGGGACAGAAGCAAATCAGCCCCAGCATTTT. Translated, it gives CASSLGTEANQPQHF.

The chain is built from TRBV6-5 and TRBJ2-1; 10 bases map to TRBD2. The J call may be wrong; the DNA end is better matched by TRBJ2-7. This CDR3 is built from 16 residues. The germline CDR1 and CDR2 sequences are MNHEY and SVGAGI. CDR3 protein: CASSYTASGSAYEQYF. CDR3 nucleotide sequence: TGTGCCAGCAGTTACACCGCTAGCGGGAGCGCCTACGAGCAGTACTTC.

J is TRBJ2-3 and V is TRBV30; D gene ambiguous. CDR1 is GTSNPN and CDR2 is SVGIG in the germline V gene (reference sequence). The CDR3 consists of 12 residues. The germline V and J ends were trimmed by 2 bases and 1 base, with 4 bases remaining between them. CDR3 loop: CAWSRGTDTQYF. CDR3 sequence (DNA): TGTGCCTGGAGTAGAGGCACAGATACGCAGTATTTT.

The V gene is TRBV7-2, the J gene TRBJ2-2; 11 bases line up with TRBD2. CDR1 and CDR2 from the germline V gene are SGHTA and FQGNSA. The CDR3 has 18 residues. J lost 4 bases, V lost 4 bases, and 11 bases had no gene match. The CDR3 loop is CASSSLLLAGGGTGELFF. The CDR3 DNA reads TGTGCCAGCAGCTCCCTGCTTCTAGCGGGAGGCGGCACCGGGGAGCTGTTTTTT. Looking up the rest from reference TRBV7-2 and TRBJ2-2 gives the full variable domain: GAGVSQSPSNKVTEKGKDVELRCDPISGHTALYWYRQSLGQGLEFLIYFQGNSAPDKSGLPSDRFSAERTGGSVSTLTIQRTQQEDSAVYLCASSSLLLAGGGTGELFFGEGSRLTVL.

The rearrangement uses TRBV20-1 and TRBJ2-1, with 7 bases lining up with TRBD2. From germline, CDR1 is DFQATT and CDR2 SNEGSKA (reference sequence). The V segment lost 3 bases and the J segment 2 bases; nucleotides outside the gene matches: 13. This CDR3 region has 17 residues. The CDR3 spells CSASSAGGRVTYNEQFF. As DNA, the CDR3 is TGCAGTGCTAGCTCCGCCGGCGGGAGAGTAACCTACAATGAGCAGTTCTTC.

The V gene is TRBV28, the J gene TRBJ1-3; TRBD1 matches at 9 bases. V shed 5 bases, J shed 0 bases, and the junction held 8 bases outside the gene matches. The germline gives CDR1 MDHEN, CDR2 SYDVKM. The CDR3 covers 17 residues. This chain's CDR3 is CASSRPGQGHSGNTIYF. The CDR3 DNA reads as TGTGCCAGCAGTAGACCGGGACAGGGACACTCTGGAAACACCATATATTTT.

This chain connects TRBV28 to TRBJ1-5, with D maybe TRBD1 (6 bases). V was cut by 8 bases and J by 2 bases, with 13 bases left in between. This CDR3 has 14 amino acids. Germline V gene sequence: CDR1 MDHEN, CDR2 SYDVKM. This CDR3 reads CASHGQGRNQPQHF. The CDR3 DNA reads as TGTGCCAGCCATGGTCAGGGGCGCAATCAGCCCCAGCATTTT.

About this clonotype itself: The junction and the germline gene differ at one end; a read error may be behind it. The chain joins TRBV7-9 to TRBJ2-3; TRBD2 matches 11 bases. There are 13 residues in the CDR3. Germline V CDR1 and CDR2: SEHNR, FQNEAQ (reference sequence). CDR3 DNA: TGTGCCAGCAGCTTAGCCGAGGGACTAGCGGACGTCTTT. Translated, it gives CASSLAEGLADVF.

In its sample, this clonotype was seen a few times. The CDR3 DNA follows: TGTGCCAGCAGCCGCGTCGAGGGGGTTGGCTACACCTTC. It codes for CASSRVEGVGYTF. J is TRBJ1-2 and V is TRBV7-6; TRBD1 might be the D (6 bases). V was clipped by 5 bases and J by 7 bases, with 14 bases between them. Germline lookup yields CDR1 SGHVS and CDR2 FNYEAQ. CDR3 size: 13 residues.

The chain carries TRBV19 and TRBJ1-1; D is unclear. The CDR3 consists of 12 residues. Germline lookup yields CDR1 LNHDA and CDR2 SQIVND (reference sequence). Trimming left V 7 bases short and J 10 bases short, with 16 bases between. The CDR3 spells CASNTVGRLAFF. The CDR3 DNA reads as TGTGCCAGTAATACGGTCGGTCGGTTAGCTTTCTTT.

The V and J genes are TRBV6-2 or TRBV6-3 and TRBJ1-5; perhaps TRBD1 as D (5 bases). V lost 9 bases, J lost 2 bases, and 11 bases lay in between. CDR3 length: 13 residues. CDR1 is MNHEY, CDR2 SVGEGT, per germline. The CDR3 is CASRGSGNQPQHF. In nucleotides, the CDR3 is TGTGCCAGTAGGGGATCCGGCAATCAGCCCCAGCATTTT.

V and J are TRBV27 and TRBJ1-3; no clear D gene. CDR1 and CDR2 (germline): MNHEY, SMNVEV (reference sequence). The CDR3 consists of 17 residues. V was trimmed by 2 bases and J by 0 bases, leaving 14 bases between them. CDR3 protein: CASSLEEDQYSGNTIYF. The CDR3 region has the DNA TGTGCCAGCAGTTTAGAAGAGGATCAATACTCTGGAAACACCATATATTTT.

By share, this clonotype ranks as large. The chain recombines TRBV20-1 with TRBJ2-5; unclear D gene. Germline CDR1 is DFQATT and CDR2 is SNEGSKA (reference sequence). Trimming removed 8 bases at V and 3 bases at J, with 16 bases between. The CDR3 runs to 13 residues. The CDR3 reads CSSVLGAKETQYF. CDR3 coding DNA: TGCAGTTCGGTGTTGGGCGCTAAAGAGACCCAGTACTTC.

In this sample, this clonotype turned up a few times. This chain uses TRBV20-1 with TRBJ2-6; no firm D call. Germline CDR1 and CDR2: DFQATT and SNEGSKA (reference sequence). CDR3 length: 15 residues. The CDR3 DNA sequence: TGCAGCGCGGCTGAGTTAGATCCTGGGGCCAACGTCCTGACTTTC. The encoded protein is CSAAELDPGANVLTF.

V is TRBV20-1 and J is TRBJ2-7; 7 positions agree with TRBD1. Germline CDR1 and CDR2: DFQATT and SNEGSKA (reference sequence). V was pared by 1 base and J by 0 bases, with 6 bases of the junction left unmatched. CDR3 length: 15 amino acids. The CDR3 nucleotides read TGCAGTGCTAGAGCTCAGACAGGGAGCTCCTACGAGCAGTACTTC. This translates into CSARAQTGSSYEQYF.